Below, one T cell receptor beta chain is given with its context. What it recognizes is unknown. Germline assignment: CDR1 GTSNPN and CDR2 SVGIG (reference sequence). The CDR3 is made up of 13 amino acids. This specimen belongs to a study of monozygotic twins with inflammatory bowel disease. Overall study findings and caveats: Results did not support any single strong IBD-associated signal or clonotype.

Researchers used template switching to add UMIs featuring a 6-nucleotide sample barcode. TCRdb reworked the 5' RACE reads into one entry per CDR3 protein, no DNA. This repertoire includes about 160,000 distinct CDR3 sequences. J is TRBJ2-1 and V is TRBV30; TCRdb proposes TRBD1, but this gene call is untestable without DNA. Material: blood. This sequence was found in a human donor with ulcerative colitis or Crohn's disease, or a healthy co-twin of an affected twin (not recorded which). CDR3 amino acids: CAWSGDLGNEQFF.